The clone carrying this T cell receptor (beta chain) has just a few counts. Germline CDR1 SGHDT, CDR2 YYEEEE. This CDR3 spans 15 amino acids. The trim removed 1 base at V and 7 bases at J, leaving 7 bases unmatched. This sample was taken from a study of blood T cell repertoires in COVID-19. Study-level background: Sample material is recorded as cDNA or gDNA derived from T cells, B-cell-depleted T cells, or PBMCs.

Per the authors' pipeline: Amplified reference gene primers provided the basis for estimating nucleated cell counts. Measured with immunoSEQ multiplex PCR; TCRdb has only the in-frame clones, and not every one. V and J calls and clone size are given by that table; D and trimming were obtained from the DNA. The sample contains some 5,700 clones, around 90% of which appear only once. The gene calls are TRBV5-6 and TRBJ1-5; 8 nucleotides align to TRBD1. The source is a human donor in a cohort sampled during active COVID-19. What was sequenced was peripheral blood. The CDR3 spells CASSLTGQGIQPQHF. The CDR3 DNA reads TGTGCCAGCAGCTTGACAGGACAGGGTATCCAGCCCCAGCATTTT.